This TCR beta chain originates from a study of naive and memory T cell subsets. The study, taken as a whole, reports: From naive to CM, EM and EMRA, diversity decreased and Gini increased. Naive and memory subsets had different power law exponents for TCR abundance.

Cells stained for CD3, CD4, CD8, CD45RA, CD27 and viability were sorted into four CD45RA/CD27 subsets. The germline gives CDR1 MNHEY, CDR2 SVGAGI. Between the trimmed V and J ends, which lost 5 bases and 7 bases, there was a span of 15 bases. There are 14 residues in the CDR3. An equimolar mix of two oligonucleotides served as the beta constant-region primer for TRBC1 and TRBC2. Nested alpha and beta constant-region primers with the SP2 primer drove four PCR rounds on ligated cDNA. Ligation attached a single-stranded oligonucleotide with a 12-nucleotide UMI and the SP2 primer to the cDNA 3' end. Using its own MiXCR run on the UMI-ligation and nested PCR reads, TCRdb lists one record per CDR3 protein. The sample consists of more than 100,000 distinct CDR3 sequences, roughly 36% of them appearing once. Of note for this clonotype: The antigen is unknown.

Sequencing used central memory CD4+ T cells from blood. J is TRBJ2-1 and V is TRBV6-5; tentatively, D is TRBD1 (6 bases). The receptor's source is a human donor in good health. The DNA of the CDR3 is TGTGCCAGCAGTAGAGAAACAGGGAAAAATGAGCAGTTCTTC. This sequence encodes CASSRETGKNEQFF.